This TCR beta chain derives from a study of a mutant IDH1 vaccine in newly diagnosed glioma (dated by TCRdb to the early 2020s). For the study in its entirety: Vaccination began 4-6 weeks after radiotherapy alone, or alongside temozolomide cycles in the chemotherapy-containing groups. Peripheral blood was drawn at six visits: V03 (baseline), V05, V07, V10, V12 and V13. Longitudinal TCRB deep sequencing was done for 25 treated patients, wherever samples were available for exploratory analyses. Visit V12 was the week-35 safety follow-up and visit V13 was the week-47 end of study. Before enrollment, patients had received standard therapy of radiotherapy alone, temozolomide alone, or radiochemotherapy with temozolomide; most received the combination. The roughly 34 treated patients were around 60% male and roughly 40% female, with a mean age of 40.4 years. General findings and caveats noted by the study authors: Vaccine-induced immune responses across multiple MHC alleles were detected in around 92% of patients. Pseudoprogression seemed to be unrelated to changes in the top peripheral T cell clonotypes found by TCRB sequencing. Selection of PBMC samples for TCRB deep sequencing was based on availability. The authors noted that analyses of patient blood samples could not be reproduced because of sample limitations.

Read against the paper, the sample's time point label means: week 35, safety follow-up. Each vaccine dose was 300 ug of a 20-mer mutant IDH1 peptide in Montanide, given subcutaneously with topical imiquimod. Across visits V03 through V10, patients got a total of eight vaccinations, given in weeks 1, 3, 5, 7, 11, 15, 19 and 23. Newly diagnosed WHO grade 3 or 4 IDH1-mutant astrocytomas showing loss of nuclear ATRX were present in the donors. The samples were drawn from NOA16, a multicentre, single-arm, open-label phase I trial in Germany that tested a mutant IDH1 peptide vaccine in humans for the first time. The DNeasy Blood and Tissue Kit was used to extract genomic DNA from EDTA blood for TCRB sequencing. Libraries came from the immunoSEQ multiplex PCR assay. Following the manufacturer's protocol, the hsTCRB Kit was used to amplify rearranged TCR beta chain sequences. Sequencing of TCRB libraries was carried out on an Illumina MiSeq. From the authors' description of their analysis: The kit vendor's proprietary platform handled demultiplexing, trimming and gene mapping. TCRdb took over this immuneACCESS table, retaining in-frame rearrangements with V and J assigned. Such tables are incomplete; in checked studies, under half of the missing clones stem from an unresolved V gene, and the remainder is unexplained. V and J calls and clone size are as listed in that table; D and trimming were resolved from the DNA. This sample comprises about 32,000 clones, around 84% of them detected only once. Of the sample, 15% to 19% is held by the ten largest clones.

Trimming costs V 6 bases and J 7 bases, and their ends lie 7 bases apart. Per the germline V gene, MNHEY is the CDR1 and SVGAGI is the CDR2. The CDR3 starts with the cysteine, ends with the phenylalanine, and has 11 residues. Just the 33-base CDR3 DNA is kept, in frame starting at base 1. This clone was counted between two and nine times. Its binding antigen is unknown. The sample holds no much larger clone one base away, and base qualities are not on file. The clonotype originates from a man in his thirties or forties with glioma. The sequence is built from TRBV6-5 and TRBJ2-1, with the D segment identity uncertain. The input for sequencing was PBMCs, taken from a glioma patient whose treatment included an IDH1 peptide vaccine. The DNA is TGTGCCAGCAGCCAGTTTAATGAGCAGTTCTTC. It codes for CASSQFNEQFF.